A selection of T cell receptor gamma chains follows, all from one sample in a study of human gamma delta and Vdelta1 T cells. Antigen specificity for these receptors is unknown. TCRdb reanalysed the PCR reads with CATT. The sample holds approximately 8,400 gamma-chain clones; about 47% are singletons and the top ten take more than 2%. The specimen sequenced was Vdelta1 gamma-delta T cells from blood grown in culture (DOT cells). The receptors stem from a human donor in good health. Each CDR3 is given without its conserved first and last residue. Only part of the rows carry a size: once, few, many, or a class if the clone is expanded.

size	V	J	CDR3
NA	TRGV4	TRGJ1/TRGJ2	ATWDVNYYKKL
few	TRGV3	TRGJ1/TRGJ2	ATWDRPLIYYKKL
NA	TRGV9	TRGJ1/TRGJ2	ALWGEYYKKL
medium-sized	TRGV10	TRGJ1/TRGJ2	AAWDVRHKKL
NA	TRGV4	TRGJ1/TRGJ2	ATWVENYYKKL
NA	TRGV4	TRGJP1	ATWVNTTGWFKI
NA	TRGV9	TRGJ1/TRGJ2	ALWEVRRKL
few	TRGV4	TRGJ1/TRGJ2	ATWIPGPVKKL
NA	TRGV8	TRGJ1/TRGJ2	ATWDKDYYKKL
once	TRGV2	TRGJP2	ATWDSPGSSDWIKT
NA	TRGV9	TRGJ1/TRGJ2	ALWESAEKKL
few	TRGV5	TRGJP	ATWDRPEELGKKIKV
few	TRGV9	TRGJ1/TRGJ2	ALWEVELYYKKL
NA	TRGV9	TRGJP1	AFSLRDRSNTTGWFKI
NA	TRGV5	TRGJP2	ATWDRQGHSSDWIKT
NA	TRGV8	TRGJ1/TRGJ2	ATWVKGKKL